This T cell receptor (beta chain) is from a study of blood T cells in healthy people across ages. V lost 9 bases, J lost 3 bases, and 12 bases lay in between. The CDR3 is 12 amino acids. The germline V gene encodes CDR1 SGHKS and CDR2 YYEKEE (reference sequence). A second about 7 to 11 cycle PCR used barcoded and J-beta primers. TCRdb itself ran the 5' RACE reads through MiXCR, one entry per CDR3 protein. The sample holds 650,000 to 1,000,000 distinct CDR3 sequences, under 40% seen once. The chain has TRBV5-5 and TRBJ2-5; D possibly corresponds to TRBD2 (5 bases). The origin of this receptor is a man younger than 35 in good health. The specimen sequenced was blood. This CDR3 reads CATRGDKETQYF. CDR3 nucleotides: TGTGCCACCCGGGGTGATAAAGAGACCCAGTACTTC.